The present T cell receptor beta chain was sequenced within a study of T cell changes during pregnancy in multiple sclerosis (dated by TCRdb to the late 2010s). For the wider study: In women with multiple sclerosis, the researchers looked at how the T cell repertoire shifted as pregnancy progressed.

Remarks on this clone: What this receptor recognizes is not known. Base qualities are not at hand, and no much larger clone is one base apart.

The germline V gene yields SGDLS for CDR1 and YYNGEE for CDR2. The germline ends are 12 bases apart after V is trimmed by 0 bases and J by 5 bases. Spanning cysteine to phenylalanine, the CDR3 consists of 15 amino acids. Just the 45-base CDR3 DNA is kept, in frame starting at base 1. The library was built by means of the immunoSEQ multiplex PCR assay. TCRdb provides this immuneACCESS table in a form limited to in-frame rearrangements. Some clones are lacking; in checked studies, under half of them reflect an unresolved V gene, and why the rest are absent is not known. In this sample the table shows over 60,000 clones, roughly 91% of which occur a single time. The ten largest clones take up 0.7% of the sample.

Recombination connected TRBV9 to TRBJ1-5; the D gene cannot be named for sure. This clonotype originated in a female donor in good health, enrolled as a control in a pregnancy study. Sequenced here: peripheral blood, sampled in the third trimester of pregnancy. The CDR3 in this case is CASSVGAGGYQPQHF. DNA sequence: TGTGCCAGCAGCGTAGGGGCAGGAGGATATCAGCCCCAGCATTTT.